Sequencing of this T cell receptor (beta chain) was carried out in a study of cytomegalovirus exposure and HLA in healthy donors. As for the study in general: As released early, the data held 85 million to 95 million unique TCRs from HLA-typed donors.

General study points: In a later analysis, common viral pathogens appeared linked to several of the most significant clusters. Within an earlier analysis, most TCR beta V segments proved productive either about 87% or about 30% of the time. Sequences of the TCR beta chain were said to predict the HLA-A and HLA-B alleles of most subjects accurately.

Turning to this clone: Its antigen is unidentified.

With 60 Vbeta and 13 Jbeta primers, the PCR was carried out. TCRdb's table, derived via immunoSEQ multiplex PCR, lists solely in-frame clones and lacks some. Found here are approximately 80,000 clones, around 70% of them singletons; the top ten hold under 25%. The CDR3 length is 18 residues. Germline-derived CDR1 and CDR2 are SGHTA and FQGTGA. Between the trimmed V and J ends, which lost 4 bases and 5 bases, there was a span of 26 bases. The sequence was collected from a man aged 30 to 39 in good health and CMV-seropositive. This chain links TRBV7-3 with TRBJ1-1, with a tentative D call TRBD1 (5 bases). The sequencing sample was made of PBMCs. CDR3 DNA: TGTGCCAGCAGCTCTATCGGCCTCGGGACTTTAGCGGGAACTGAAGCTTTCTTT. Encoded protein: CASSSIGLGTLAGTEAFF.